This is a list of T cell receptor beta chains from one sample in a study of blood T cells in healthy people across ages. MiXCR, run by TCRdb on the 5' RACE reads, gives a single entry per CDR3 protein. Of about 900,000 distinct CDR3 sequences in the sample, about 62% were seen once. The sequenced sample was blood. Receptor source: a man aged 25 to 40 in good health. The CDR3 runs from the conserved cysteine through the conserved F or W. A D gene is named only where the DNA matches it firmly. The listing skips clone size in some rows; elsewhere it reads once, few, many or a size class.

TGCAGTGCTCCGGGGTGGGGCAGTTTTAATCAGCCCCAGCATTTT,CSAPGWGSFNQPQHF,.,TRBJ1-5,TRBV20-1,.
TGTGCCAGCTCACTCAACGTACCGTCCTCCTACAATGAGCAGTTCTTC,CASSLNVPSSYNEQFF,.,TRBJ2-1,TRBV18,.
TGCGCCAGCAGCTCCGGACCCCTAGCGGGGGGAGAGACCCAGTACTTC,CASSSGPLAGGETQYF,TRBD2,TRBJ2-5,TRBV5-1,.
TGTGCCAGCAGCCAACCTCCTAGCGGGACCTACAATGAGCAGTTCTTC,CASSQPPSGTYNEQFF,TRBD2,TRBJ2-1,TRBV3-1,many
TGTGCCAGCAGCTTAGGTACCTTGAGCGAGCAGTACTTC,CASSLGTLSEQYF,.,TRBJ2-7,TRBV7-2,.
TGTGCCAGCAGCCTGGGGCGCTTGGAGTATCACAATGAGCAGTTCTTC,CASSLGRLEYHNEQFF,.,TRBJ2-1,TRBV7-3,.
TGCGCCAGCAGCTTGTCCATCCCAGCCAACGAGCAGTACTTC,CASSLSIPANEQYF,.,TRBJ2-7,TRBV5-1,.
.,CALGGNYGCTF,.,TRBJ1-2,TRBV30,.
TGCAGTGCCCTACGGGGGCGGGGGAGCTCCTACGAGCAGTACTTC,CSALRGRGSSYEQYF,.,TRBJ2-7,TRBV20-1,.
TGTGCCACCAGCGTAACAGGGGTTGGAGATACGCAGTATTTT,CATSVTGVGDTQYF,TRBD1,TRBJ2-3,TRBV15,.
TGTGCCAGCAGCCAAGATTATCCTAGCGGGGGGCCCAACACCGGGGAGCTGTTTTTT,CASSQDYPSGGPNTGELFF,TRBD2,TRBJ2-2,TRBV14,.
TGTGCCAGCAGCCAATCGGACAGGGCGGGCTCTGGGGCCAACGTCCTGACTTTC,CASSQSDRAGSGANVLTF,TRBD1,TRBJ2-6,TRBV9,.
TGTGCCAGCAGCTGGGCGAGGGGGGATACGCAGTATTTT,CASSWARGDTQYF,.,TRBJ2-3,TRBV11-2,.
TGTGCCAGCAGTTATGGGGCAGGGGTCCCGCTAGCCAAAAACATTCAGTACTTC,CASSYGAGVPLAKNIQYF,.,TRBJ2-4,TRBV6-5,.
TGTGCCAGTAGTATCGACAGGGTTGGAACTGAAGCTTTCTTT,CASSIDRVGTEAFF,TRBD1,TRBJ1-1,TRBV19,.
TGTGCCAGCAGCTTAGCCTGGACGGGAAGCAACTATGGCTACACCTTC,CASSLAWTGSNYGYTF,.,TRBJ1-2,TRBV11-2,.
TGTGCCGGCAGCTTAGGGACAGGGTTCGACTACGAGCAGTACTTC,CAGSLGTGFDYEQYF,TRBD1,TRBJ2-7,TRBV7-2,.
TGTGCCAGCAGCGAAAGGCCACTAGATAGCACAGATACGCAGTATTTT,CASSERPLDSTDTQYF,.,TRBJ2-3,TRBV6-6,.
TGTGCCATCGGAGGGGGCCCAAACCAAGAGACCCAGTACTTC,CAIGGGPNQETQYF,.,TRBJ2-5,TRBV10-3,many
TGTGCCAGCAGCTTAGCGTACAGACAGGGTCGGGGCTCCTACGAGCAGTACTTC,CASSLAYRQGRGSYEQYF,TRBD1,TRBJ2-7,TRBV7-2,.
TGTGCCAGCAGCGTTGCGCCGGGGGACGGTCAGCCCCAGCATTTT,CASSVAPGDGQPQHF,.,TRBJ1-5,TRBV9,.
TGCAGTGCTAACCCAATGTACAATCAGCCCCAGCATTTT,CSANPMYNQPQHF,.,TRBJ1-5,TRBV20-1,once
TGTGCCACCAGTGATACGGGACCGACGTACCAAGAGACCCAGTACTTC,CATSDTGPTYQETQYF,.,TRBJ2-5,TRBV24-1,.
TGTGCCAGCATGGGATATACGAGCTACGAGCAGTACTTC,CASMGYTSYEQYF,.,TRBJ2-7,TRBV6-2/TRBV6-3,.
TGCAGCGTTGAAAGGCAGCAAGAGACCCAGTACTTC,CSVERQQETQYF,.,TRBJ2-5,TRBV29-1,few
TGCAGCGTTGAGACTAGCGGGAGGCCGCTAGGATACGATGAGCAGTTCTTC,CSVETSGRPLGYDEQFF,TRBD2,TRBJ2-1,TRBV29-1,.
TGTGCCAGCAGCTTAGTGGCTTATGTGGGACAGGGGTTTGCCTACGAGCAGTACTTC,CASSLVAYVGQGFAYEQYF,TRBD1,TRBJ2-7,TRBV7-2,many
TGTGCCTGGACCCCCGGGACGGCAGGCAATGAGCAGTTCTTC,CAWTPGTAGNEQFF,.,TRBJ2-1,TRBV30,few
TGTGCCAGCACCCCGCACAGGGCTGCAGATACGCAGTATTTT,CASTPHRAADTQYF,.,TRBJ2-3,TRBV9,.
TGCAGCGTTGGGTGGGGGGACACTGAAGCTTTCTTT,CSVGWGDTEAFF,.,TRBJ1-1,TRBV29-1,few
TGTGCCAGCAGCGCTGGGGCGATTACCTACGAGCAGTACTTC,CASSAGAITYEQYF,.,TRBJ2-7,TRBV9,.
TGTGCCACCAGTGTAGGGGGCCCTAAGCAGTTCTTC,CATSVGGPKQFF,TRBD1,TRBJ2-1,TRBV24-1,.
TGTGCCAGCAGCTTAATTATCGTCGGGCGCCCCCAATTGTACCAAGAGACCCAGTACTTC,CASSLIIVGRPQLYQETQYF,.,TRBJ2-5,TRBV7-9,.
TGTGCCAGCAGCGTAGGGGGATACCAAGAGACCCAGTACTTC,CASSVGGYQETQYF,.,TRBJ2-5,TRBV9,few
TGTGCCAGCAGCTTACAGGCAGAATCCTACAATGAGCAGTTCTTC,CASSLQAESYNEQFF,.,TRBJ2-1,TRBV7-6,.
TGTGCCAGCAGTTTGCCAAATCTAGCGGGGGCTTTCTATGAGCAGTTCTTC,CASSLPNLAGAFYEQFF,TRBD2,TRBJ2-1,TRBV28,.
TGTGCCAGCAGTGAATTGCAGTATGAAAAACTGTTTTTT,CASSELQYEKLFF,.,TRBJ1-4,TRBV2,.
TGCAGCGTTGCAATTACAGGGGGTGGCACAGATACGCAGTATTTT,CSVAITGGGTDTQYF,TRBD1,TRBJ2-3,TRBV29-1,.
TGTGCCAGCAGTTCCGCCACTAGCGGGGGGTTCAATGAGCAGTTCTTC,CASSSATSGGFNEQFF,TRBD2,TRBJ2-1,TRBV6-6,.
TGCAGTGCCCCCTCCGAGAGTACTGAAGCTTTCTTT,CSAPSESTEAFF,.,TRBJ1-1,TRBV20-1,.
TGTGCCAGCAGCCAAGATCGAGCCTCGGTCTATGGCTACACCTTC,CASSQDRASVYGYTF,.,TRBJ1-2,TRBV4-2,few